This T cell receptor beta chain is drawn from a study of T cells in Graves' hyperthyroidism and ophthalmopathy. Study outcomes and limitations: Most clonotypes expanded in the thyroid (above 0.001) were also present in blood. A 13 V-J signature model discriminated ophthalmopathy versus stable hyperthyroidism.

Ten or more counts support this clonotype. No antigen is known for it. RNA transcripts yielded amplified TCR beta CDR3 regions. TCR CDR3 regions were first amplified by RT-PCR with HTBI primers. TCRdb recomputed calls from the multiplex PCR reads with MiXCR, one row per CDR3 protein. Seen here are about 46,000 distinct CDR3 sequences, 45% to 50% observed once, and the top ten hold around 32%. V dropped 0 bases and J dropped 2 bases, with 9 bases sitting between them. The CDR3 is 15 residues long. CDR1 is MNHEY, CDR2 SVGAGI, per germline. This TCR came from a woman aged 45-60 years with Graves' hyperthyroidism. Sequencing was carried out using peripheral blood or thyroid tissue (not recorded which). This chain links TRBV6-5 with TRBJ2-3, with a possible D match to TRBD2 (6 bases). The CDR3 reads CASSYSGGLTDTQYF. As DNA, the CDR3 is TGTGCCAGCAGTTACTCGGGGGGACTCACAGATACGCAGTATTTT.